The 16 T cell receptor beta chains given below trace back to one sample, sequenced in a study of neurological immune-mediated disorders. TCRdb itself ran the 5' RACE reads through MiXCR, one entry per CDR3 protein. The sample lists about 46,000 distinct CDR3 sequences, under 2% occurring once. Sequencing used PBMCs. The receptor set was obtained from a woman between 35 and 50 years old with multiple sclerosis.

The table lists this clonotype with many counts. The CDR3 DNA sequence: TGCGCCAGCAGACGGGGCCCAGATACGCAGTATTTT. Residues: CASRRGPDTQYF. This sequence joins TRBV10-2 and TRBJ2-3; possibly TRBD1 or TRBD2 for D (5 bases each). The CDR3 runs to 12 residues. Germline CDR1 is WSHSY and CDR2 is SAAADI. The ends were cut back, 6 bases at V and 4 bases at J, with 8 bases in the middle.

The table lists this clonotype with many counts. The rearrangement links TRBV6-5 to TRBJ2-1, with 8 bases identical to TRBD2. The germline CDR1 and CDR2 sequences are MNHEY and SVGAGI. V shed 5 bases, J shed 9 bases, and the junction held 6 bases outside the gene matches. CDR3 length: 13 residues. The CDR3 coding sequence is TGTGCCAGCAGTCCGTACGGGGGGGCTGAGCAGTTCTTC. Its translation is CASSPYGGAEQFF.

This clonotype came up many times. V gene TRBV9 combines with J gene TRBJ2-3; no clear D gene. Germline V gives CDR1 SGDLS, CDR2 YYNGEE. Trimming left V 3 bases short and J 5 bases short, with 7 bases between. The CDR3 contains 12 residues. The CDR3 DNA follows: TGTGCCAGCAGCGATTTGGGAGATACGCAGTATTTT. This codes for CASSDLGDTQYF.

This clonotype was detected many times. V usage is TRBV12-3 or TRBV12-4 and J usage is TRBJ2-2; D tentatively fits TRBD1 or TRBD2 (6 bases each). CDR3 length equals 15 residues. Trimming removed 3 bases from V and 5 bases from J, with 13 bases in between. The chain's CDR3 is CASSLGGGETGELFF. As DNA, the CDR3 is TGTGCCAGCAGTTTGGGGGGCGGAGAGACCGGGGAGCTGTTTTTT.

This clonotype was recorded many times. This rearrangement joins TRBV18 to TRBJ2-5; tentative D call: TRBD1 (5 bases). The V gene's germline CDR1 is KGHSH and CDR2 LQKENI. V shed 6 bases and J shed 2 bases, with 13 bases lying between them. This CDR3 spans 14 amino acids. The CDR3 nucleotides are TGTGCCAGCTCCCTTCGACAGAAACAAGAGACCCAGTACTTC. Its protein is CASSLRQKQETQYF.

Many counts were recorded for this clonotype. The chain employs TRBV11-2 and TRBJ1-2; the D is unclear. The ends were cut back, 0 bases at V and 8 bases at J, with 19 bases in the middle. The V gene's germline CDR1 is SGHAT and CDR2 FQNNGV. There are 16 residues in the CDR3. The CDR3: CASSLDWVWPGWGYTF. The CDR3 DNA sequence: TGTGCCAGCAGCTTAGATTGGGTTTGGCCCGGATGGGGCTACACCTTC. The full variable domain, rest sourced from reference TRBV11-2 and TRBJ1-2, is EAGVAQSPRYKIIEKRQSVAFWCNPISGHATLYWYQQILGQGPKLLIQFQNNGVVDDSQLPKDRFSAERLKGVDSTLKIQPAKLEDSAVYLCASSLDWVWPGWGYTFGSGTRLTVV.

This clonotype has at least ten counts. The DNA for the CDR3 is TGTGCCAGCAGGCAGGGGGGGGAAAAACTGTTTTTT. Protein: CASRQGGEKLFF. The rearrangement uses TRBV6-6 and TRBJ1-4; 7 bases agree with TRBD1. This CDR3 contains 12 residues. Germline V gives CDR1 MNHNY, CDR2 SVGAGI (reference sequence). Losses at the gene ends were 6 bases for V and 8 bases for J; bases not matched to a gene: 3.

This clonotype was found many times. J is TRBJ1-4 and V is TRBV14; possible D gene TRBD1, 6 bases. Germline assignment: CDR1 SGHDN and CDR2 FVKESK. V lost 6 bases, J lost 7 bases, and 12 bases lay in between. The CDR3 has 13 amino acids. Here the CDR3 reads CASSDPRGEKLFF. In DNA, the CDR3 is TGTGCCAGCAGTGACCCCAGGGGTGAAAAACTGTTTTTT.

This clonotype was detected many times. The rearrangement joins TRBV20-1 to TRBJ2-1; a possible D gene is TRBD2 (5 bases). Per germline, CDR1 DFQATT and CDR2 SNEGSKA (reference sequence). The ends were cut back, 6 bases at V and 0 bases at J, with 18 bases in the middle. The CDR3 runs 16 residues. CDR3 nucleotide sequence: TGCAGTGCCCGAGAGGTGAGGGATAGCTCCTACAATGAGCAGTTCTTC. This sequence encodes CSAREVRDSSYNEQFF.

This clonotype occurred many times. The rearrangement links TRBV6-2 or TRBV6-3 to TRBJ1-2; unclear D gene. From germline, CDR1 is MNHEY and CDR2 SVGEGT. CDR3 length equals 14 residues. The V end was cut by 7 bases, the J end by 4 bases, with 16 bases between. The CDR3 bases are TGTGCCAGCACCAACGCCATAGGGAGCTATGGCTACACCTTC. Its protein is CASTNAIGSYGYTF.

In this sample, this clonotype turned up many times. The chain uses TRBV20-1 and TRBJ1-1; TRBD1 might be the D (5 bases). With 2 bases removed from V and 5 bases from J, the gap between germline ends came to 12 bases. This CDR3 has 13 residues. Germline V gene sequence: CDR1 DFQATT, CDR2 SNEGSKA (reference sequence). CDR3 nucleotides: TGCAGTGCTAGAATTGGGGGTGGGACTGAAGCTTTCTTT. This codes for CSARIGGGTEAFF.

This clonotype has ten or more counts. The V call is TRBV2, the J call TRBJ1-1, with unresolved D. The V and J ends lost 6 bases and 1 base respectively, with 9 bases between them. CDR3 length equals 13 residues. Germline values: CDR1 SNHLY, CDR2 FYNNEI. DNA of the CDR3: TGTGCCAGCAGCGTACACCCGAACACTGAAGCTTTCTTT. This gives the protein CASSVHPNTEAFF.

V is TRBV5-5 and J is TRBJ2-3; 7 positions match TRBD1. CDR3 size: 16 residues. The V and J ends lost 5 bases and 2 bases, in that order; junction bases with no gene match: 11. Per germline, CDR1 SGHKS and CDR2 YYEKEE (reference sequence). CDR3 in DNA: TGTGCCAGCAGATACGCCACAGGGGCTAACACAGATACGCAGTATTTT. Translated, it gives CASRYATGANTDTQYF.

This clonotype appeared many times. The rearrangement uses TRBV11-2 and TRBJ1-5, with 9 bases that match TRBD1. The CDR3 runs to 16 residues. J gave up 0 bases and V 3 bases, and 3 bases lay outside the gene matches. Germline lookup yields CDR1 SGHAT and CDR2 FQNNGV. The CDR3 loop is CASSLLGQGSNQPQHF. The CDR3 region has the DNA TGTGCCAGCAGCTTGCTGGGACAGGGTAGCAATCAGCCCCAGCATTTT. Combining the CDR3 with reference TRBV11-2 and TRBJ1-5 gives the whole variable domain EAGVAQSPRYKIIEKRQSVAFWCNPISGHATLYWYQQILGQGPKLLIQFQNNGVVDDSQLPKDRFSAERLKGVDSTLKIQPAKLEDSAVYLCASSLLGQGSNQPQHFGDGTRLSIL.

There are many counts of this clonotype. This sequence joins TRBV24-1 and TRBJ2-5; 7 bases are a match to TRBD2. V gave up 9 bases and J gave up 0 bases; unmatched junction bases: 0. CDR3 length: 12 residues. Germline-derived CDR1 and CDR2 are KGHDR and SFDVKD. CDR3 region: CATGGDQETQYF. In nucleotides, the CDR3 is TGTGCCACCGGGGGGGACCAAGAGACCCAGTACTTC.

This clonotype was observed many times. The genes are TRBV20-1 and TRBJ1-1, with TRBD1 as a possible D gene (5 bases). The germline gives CDR1 DFQATT, CDR2 SNEGSKA (reference sequence). The V gene lost 6 bases and the J gene lost 0 bases, with 17 bases spanning the gap. The CDR3 has 15 residues. The CDR3 here is CSAGDPKGMNTEAFF. The CDR3 DNA follows: TGCAGTGCGGGAGACCCAAAGGGGATGAACACTGAAGCTTTCTTT.